This T cell receptor beta chain was sequenced during a study of shared clonotypes between healthy human individuals. As for this clone: Its antigen is still unknown. The sample carries other DNA sequences with the same CDR3.

Methods used by the authors: ImmunoSEQ junction-only sequences lacked quality scores, so their filtering differed. Using immunoSEQ multiplex PCR, the repertoire was profiled, and TCRdb retains in-frame clones only, with some absent. The DNA gave D and trimming, while V, J and clone size come from that table. Among about 2.1 million clones listed, roughly 91% were seen once. Study results and caveats: Of the naive CD4 clonotypes, around 4.7% were shared across several donors.

As defined, naive CD8 cells were CD45RO-negative and positively selected for CCR7, with terminally differentiated effector memory CD45RA+ cells excluded. The CDR3 covers 13 residues. Germline values: CDR1 SQVTM, CDR2 ANQGSEA. Trimming took 4 bases from V and 2 from J, leaving 9 bases between them. The TCR comes from a man between 18 and 29 years old in good health. Some clones in this sample may be carry-over from other donors' samples. The rearrangement joins TRBV29-1 to TRBJ2-4; D is undetermined. Sequencing was carried out using naive CD8+ T cells from PBMCs. The CDR3 loop reads CSVVLRTKNIQYF. The CDR3 DNA is TGCAGCGTTGTTTTGAGGACCAAAAACATTCAGTACTTC.